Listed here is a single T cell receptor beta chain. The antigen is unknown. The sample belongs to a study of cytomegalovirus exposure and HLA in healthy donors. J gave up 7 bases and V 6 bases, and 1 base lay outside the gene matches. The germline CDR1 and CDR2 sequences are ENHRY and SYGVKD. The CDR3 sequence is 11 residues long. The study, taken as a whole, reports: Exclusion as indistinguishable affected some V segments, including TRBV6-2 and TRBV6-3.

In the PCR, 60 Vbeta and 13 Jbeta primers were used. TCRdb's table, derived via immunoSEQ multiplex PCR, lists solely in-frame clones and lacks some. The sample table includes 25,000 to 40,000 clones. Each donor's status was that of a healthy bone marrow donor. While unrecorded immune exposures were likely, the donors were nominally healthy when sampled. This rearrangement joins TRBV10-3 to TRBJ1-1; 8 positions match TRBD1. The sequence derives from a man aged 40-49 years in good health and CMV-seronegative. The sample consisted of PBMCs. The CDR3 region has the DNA TGTGCCATCAGGGGGACAGGTGAAGCTTTCTTT. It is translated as CAIRGTGEAFF.